This record covers a single T cell receptor (beta chain). The antigen is undetermined. cDNA molecules, individually, were tagged with unique molecular identifiers. A single record per CDR3 protein comes from TCRdb applying MiXCR to the 5' RACE reads. The sample gives around 50,000 distinct CDR3 sequences, about 9.3% of which show up once; roughly 4% is in the top ten. The sample is drawn from a study of early T cells in non-severe SARS-CoV-2 infection. On the study more broadly: Bulk RNA taken from unsorted whole blood was sequenced, leaving chains unpaired. Findings and limits, study-wide: VDJdb matching skewed toward anti-spike CD8 responses, missing private and CD4 specificities.

Germline CDR1 reads SGHKS; CDR2 reads YYEKEE (reference sequence). V was clipped by 2 bases and J by 0 bases, with 9 bases between them. The CDR3 loop spans 16 amino acids. The chain uses TRBV5-5 and TRBJ2-6, with D unresolved. The receptor was isolated from an adult who was a healthcare worker with PCR-confirmed SARS-CoV-2 infection or an uninfected control (not recorded which). The sequencing sample was made of whole blood. The CDR3 reads CASSLSEASGANVLTF. The CDR3 DNA reads as TGTGCCAGCAGCTTAAGTGAGGCCTCTGGGGCCAACGTCCTGACTTTC.